This paragraph covers one T cell receptor beta chain sequence. Authors' data handling: How many nucleated cells were present was estimated from reference gene primer amplification. Assay: immunoSEQ multiplex PCR; the TCRdb copy retains only in-frame clones and omits some. That table is the source of V, J and clone size, and D and trimming were worked out from the DNA. Of 360,000 or so clones listed, 85% to 90% are singletons. Looked up from germline, CDR1 is MNHEY and CDR2 is SVGEGT. Trimming at V came to 2 bases and at J to 8 bases, leaving 13 bases not matched to a gene. The CDR3 runs 18 residues. The data were obtained in a study of blood T cell repertoires in COVID-19. As for the study in general: PBMCs, B-cell-depleted T cells, or T cells were the source of the cDNA or gDNA that made up the material.

The rearrangement joins TRBV6-2 or TRBV6-3 to TRBJ2-1; TRBD2 matches at 12 bases. The clonotype comes from a woman in her twenties or thirties who had been exposed to COVID-19. Sequencing input: PBMCs or T cells enriched from blood (not recorded which). The CDR3 protein is CASSYLATSGSSVDEQFF. The CDR3 DNA sequence: TGTGCCAGCAGTTACCTCGCGACTAGCGGGAGTAGTGTCGATGAGCAGTTCTTC.